The rows below give T cell receptor beta chains drawn from one sample of a study of cytotoxic CD8 clonotypes in ibrutinib-treated CLL. This table comes from immunoSEQ multiplex PCR, and its TCRdb copy is limited to in-frame clones, with some not included. Here the sample spans hundreds of thousands of clones, more than 70% being singletons. The material sequenced was PBMCs, taken after 12 months of ibrutinib treatment. The receptors derive from a human donor with chronic lymphocytic leukemia. Each CDR3 is given with its conserved first and last residue. Size is stated for part of the rows, as once, few or many counts, or as a class when the clone is expanded.

clone size: once; CDR3 length: 14; V gene: TRBV5-6; J gene: TRBJ2-7; CDR3 protein: CASSELPSGYEQYF
clone size: -; CDR3 length: 15; V gene: TRBV10-1; J gene: TRBJ1-5; CDR3 protein: CASSDGGISNQPQHF
clone size: -; CDR3 length: 13; V gene: TRBV27; J gene: TRBJ2-1; CDR3 protein: CASSLWGGNEQFF
clone size: -; CDR3 length: 13; V gene: TRBV6-1; J gene: TRBJ2-7; CDR3 protein: CASSPMSSYEQYF
clone size: few; CDR3 length: 13; V gene: TRBV6-8; J gene: TRBJ1-5; CDR3 protein: CASGQHLNQPQHF
clone size: once; CDR3 length: 18; V gene: TRBV25-1; J gene: TRBJ1-4; CDR3 protein: CASSDPQGGGGTNEKLFF
clone size: -; CDR3 length: 16; V gene: TRBV5-1; J gene: TRBJ2-6; CDR3 protein: CASGLKQGSGANVLTF
clone size: -; CDR3 length: 15; V gene: TRBV6-6; J gene: TRBJ2-5; CDR3 protein: CASSYPTSGKEAQYF
clone size: many; CDR3 length: 14; V gene: TRBV6-1; J gene: TRBJ1-3; CDR3 protein: CASTMEGIGNTIYF
clone size: -; CDR3 length: 14; V gene: TRBV4-1; J gene: TRBJ2-7; CDR3 protein: CASSPTTGAYEQYF
clone size: -; CDR3 length: 14; V gene: TRBV5-4; J gene: TRBJ2-5; CDR3 protein: CASSLPLARETQYF
clone size: -; CDR3 length: 10; V gene: TRBV28; J gene: TRBJ2-7; CDR3 protein: CASSGGLQYF
clone size: -; CDR3 length: 14; V gene: TRBV6-5; J gene: TRBJ1-1; CDR3 protein: CASSYGAANTEAFF
clone size: -; CDR3 length: 15; V gene: TRBV28; J gene: TRBJ2-1; CDR3 protein: CASSSPTGGVRAQFF
clone size: -; CDR3 length: 13; V gene: TRBV10-2; J gene: TRBJ2-1; CDR3 protein: CASRRLGYNEQFF
clone size: few; CDR3 length: 12; V gene: TRBV7-9; J gene: TRBJ2-2; CDR3 protein: CASSLVTGELFF
clone size: -; CDR3 length: 13; V gene: TRBV7-3; J gene: TRBJ1-2; CDR3 protein: CASSLGGGYGYTF
clone size: -; CDR3 length: 17; V gene: TRBV19; J gene: TRBJ2-7; CDR3 protein: CASSPGRDSNPSYEQYF
clone size: -; CDR3 length: 14; V gene: TRBV2; J gene: TRBJ1-6; CDR3 protein: CASVNRDYNSPLHF
clone size: -; CDR3 length: 19; V gene: TRBV4-1; J gene: TRBJ1-2; CDR3 protein: CASSQVAKSTFGAPGGYTF
clone size: -; CDR3 length: 15; V gene: TRBV11-2; J gene: TRBJ2-6; CDR3 protein: CASSAQAPGANVLTF
clone size: -; CDR3 length: 15; V gene: TRBV19; J gene: TRBJ2-7; CDR3 protein: CASSAGTGGNYEQYF
clone size: -; CDR3 length: 15; V gene: TRBV5-1; J gene: TRBJ2-3; CDR3 protein: CASSGLADLTDTQYF
clone size: -; CDR3 length: 14; V gene: TRBV6-5; J gene: TRBJ1-2; CDR3 protein: CASSLYMGDYGYTF
clone size: -; CDR3 length: 17; V gene: TRBV6-1; J gene: TRBJ2-5; CDR3 protein: CASSEAGTGFPQETQYF
clone size: -; CDR3 length: 15; V gene: TRBV11-2; J gene: TRBJ2-7; CDR3 protein: CASSLGWGVAYEQYF
clone size: few; CDR3 length: 12; V gene: TRBV7-9; J gene: TRBJ2-3; CDR3 protein: CASSFNVDTQYF
clone size: -; CDR3 length: 15; V gene: TRBV25-1; J gene: TRBJ2-2; CDR3 protein: CASRTDRGYTGELFF
clone size: -; CDR3 length: 15; V gene: TRBV18; J gene: TRBJ2-7; CDR3 protein: CASSPVQGFSYEQYF
clone size: -; CDR3 length: 14; V gene: TRBV11-2; J gene: TRBJ2-7; CDR3 protein: CASSLGLAGYEQYF
clone size: -; CDR3 length: 15; V gene: TRBV5-1; J gene: TRBJ1-5; CDR3 protein: CASSLNGYSNQPQHF
clone size: -; CDR3 length: 15; V gene: TRBV28; J gene: TRBJ2-7; CDR3 protein: CASSPRGTASYEQYF
clone size: -; CDR3 length: 16; V gene: TRBV28; J gene: TRBJ2-1; CDR3 protein: CASSPPVSVAGNEQFF
clone size: -; CDR3 length: 16; V gene: TRBV7-8; J gene: TRBJ2-1; CDR3 protein: CASSLVFPDGAGEQFF
clone size: few; CDR3 length: 14; V gene: TRBV10-3; J gene: TRBJ2-1; CDR3 protein: CAITPGLAGSEQFF
clone size: -; CDR3 length: 15; V gene: TRBV6-5; J gene: TRBJ2-3; CDR3 protein: CASSRLAASTDTQYF
clone size: -; CDR3 length: 15; V gene: TRBV2; J gene: TRBJ2-1; CDR3 protein: CASTEMARAAGGQFF
clone size: -; CDR3 length: 13; V gene: TRBV7-9; J gene: TRBJ2-7; CDR3 protein: CASSSPGGGEQYF
clone size: -; CDR3 length: 13; V gene: TRBV18; J gene: TRBJ2-1; CDR3 protein: CASSPQGENEQFF